This T cell receptor beta chain was profiled in a study of cytomegalovirus exposure and HLA in healthy donors. This clone was detected once. Its antigen remains unidentified. CDR1 SEHNR and CDR2 FQNEAQ come from the germline V gene (reference sequence). This CDR3 is 16 amino acids long. With 5 bases removed from V and 0 bases from J, the gap between germline ends came to 15 bases. The PCR made use of 60 Vbeta and 13 Jbeta primers. The repertoire was sequenced with immunoSEQ multiplex PCR; TCRdb's copy has only in-frame clones and lacks some. The repertoire holds over 80,000 clones, with less than 80% as singletons. Regarding the study as a whole: The study carried out a later analysis of TCR beta sequences. It associated approximately 15,000 of them with specific HLA alleles at a false discovery rate of 0.05. Later analysis suggested most CMV-associated TCR beta chains were HLA-restricted. As a later analysis revealed, the rate of TCR association differed by HLA locus, with DRB1 most and HLA-C fewest.

The TCR was taken from a boy under 18 in good health and CMV-seropositive. J is TRBJ2-3 and V is TRBV7-9; possible D gene TRBD2, 6 bases. The sample taken for sequencing was PBMCs. CDR3 sequence: CASSPRGTVSTDTQYF. CDR3 nucleotides: TGTGCCAGCAGCCCACGGGGGACCGTAAGCACAGATACGCAGTATTTT.